One and the same sample provided the 21 T cell receptor beta chains below, sequenced in a study of T cell changes during pregnancy in multiple sclerosis. TCRdb keeps only in-frame clones here, not all; method: immunoSEQ multiplex PCR. The repertoire holds some 60,000 clones, with 93% as singletons. Here the sequenced sample was peripheral blood, taken after pregnancy. These receptors all stem from a female donor with multiple sclerosis, enrolled in a pregnancy study.

The V gene is TRBV14, the J gene TRBJ1-1; D gene ambiguous. Germline V gene data show CDR1 as SGHDN and CDR2 as FVKESK. Deletions cut 6 bases from V and 2 bases from J, with 13 bases between. This CDR3 region has 14 residues. The CDR3 loop reads CASSPVRENTEAFF. The CDR3 DNA reads as TGTGCCAGCAGTCCGGTTCGGGAAAACACTGAAGCTTTCTTT.

For the CDR3, the DNA is TGTGCCAGCACACTAAGCGGGCAGGTGGGGGAGCAGTACTTC. Translated: CASTLSGQVGEQYF. V is TRBV6-5 and J is TRBJ2-7; weak D call: TRBD2 (6 bases). The CDR3 has 14 residues. Trimming removed 7 bases from V and 7 bases from J, with 20 bases in between. Germline-derived CDR1 and CDR2 are MNHEY and SVGAGI.

The chain couples TRBV4-2 to TRBJ2-7, with TRBD2 identical over 7 bases. After removal of 1 base from V and 1 base from J, the junction contained 10 bases not matched to a gene. CDR3 length equals 17 residues. The germline CDR1 and CDR2 sequences are LGHNA and YNFKEQ. The CDR3 nucleotides are TGTGCCAGCAGCCAAGCGCCTAGCGGAGCTCTTTCCTACGAGCAGTACTTC. It translates to CASSQAPSGALSYEQYF.

The chain recombines TRBV16 with TRBJ2-7, with 11 bases that match TRBD2. The CDR3 length is 15 residues. The J segment lost 6 bases and the V segment lost 0 bases, leaving 4 bases of the junction unmatched. In germline, CDR1 is KGHSY, CDR2 FQNENV. The CDR3 here is CASSQSASGRSEQYF. The DNA for the CDR3 is TGTGCCAGCAGCCAATCGGCTAGCGGGAGGAGCGAGCAGTACTTC.

The rearrangement joins TRBV19 to TRBJ1-1, with D possibly TRBD1 on 5 matching bases. The CDR3 runs to 13 residues. The germline V gene has CDR1 LNHDA and CDR2 SQIVND (reference sequence). V was trimmed by 4 bases and J by 2 bases, leaving 8 bases between them. This CDR3 is CASSTGYNTEAFF. The CDR3, as DNA: TGTGCCAGTAGTACAGGGTATAACACTGAAGCTTTCTTT. Full variable domain (remainder filled in from reference TRBV19 and TRBJ1-1): DGGITQSPKYLFRKEGQNVTLSCEQNLNHDAMYWYRQDPGQGLRLIYYSQIVNDFQKGDIAEGYSVSREKKESFPLTVTSAQKNPTAFYLCASSTGYNTEAFFGQGTRLTVV.

CDR3 nucleotide sequence: TGTGCCAGCAGCCTCCCGGGGGCCTACGAGCAGTACTTC. It encodes CASSLPGAYEQYF. The chain uses TRBV14 and TRBJ2-7, with a possible D match to TRBD2 (6 bases). The CDR3 is made up of 13 amino acids. Per the germline V gene, CDR1 is SGHDN and CDR2 is FVKESK. V gave up 4 bases and J gave up 2 bases, with 9 bases separating them. The entire variable domain, with the rest obtained from reference TRBV14 and TRBJ2-7, is as follows: EAGVTQFPSHSVIEKGQTVTLRCDPISGHDNLYWYRRVMGKEIKFLLHFVKESKQDESGMPNNRFLAERTGGTYSTLKVQPAELEDSGVYFCASSLPGAYEQYFGPGTRLTVT.

V gene TRBV5-8 combines with J gene TRBJ1-2, with D unclear. CDR1 and CDR2 from the germline V gene are SGHTS and YDEGEE. The CDR3 has 13 residues. Deletions cut 1 base from V and 5 bases from J, with 9 bases between. In DNA, the CDR3 is TGTGCCAGCAGCTTGATCCCCATGTATGGCTACACCTTC. Protein sequence: CASSLIPMYGYTF.

About this clone: A junction end diverges from the germline sequence, so it may reflect a read error. The J gene is TRBJ2-1, the V gene TRBV7-9; D uncertain. Germline values: CDR1 SEHNR, CDR2 FQNEAQ (reference sequence). This CDR3 is 12 amino acids long. CDR3 protein: CASSHETVRSVF. DNA of the CDR3: TGTGCCAGCAGCCATGAGACTGTAAGGAGTGTCTTC.

The rearrangement links TRBV5-5 to TRBJ2-1, with a tentative D call TRBD2 (6 bases). CDR1 and CDR2 (germline): SGHKS, YYEKEE (reference sequence). The CDR3 has 15 amino acids. The V gene lost 5 bases and the J gene lost 6 bases, with 18 bases spanning the gap. CDR3 in amino acids: CASSTDAGSPNEQFF. CDR3 bases: TGTGCCAGCAGTACAGATGCGGGGTCCCCCAATGAGCAGTTCTTC.

The chain recombines TRBV7-3 with TRBJ2-1; no firm D call. Germline CDR1 and CDR2: SGHTA and FQGTGA. V dropped 5 bases and J dropped 6 bases, with 11 bases sitting between them. CDR3 size: 13 residues. The CDR3 DNA sequence: TGTGCCAGCAGCAACACCTCCGTCAATGAGCAGTTCTTC. It yields the protein CASSNTSVNEQFF.

The rearrangement links TRBV7-2 to TRBJ2-6, with D tentatively TRBD2 (7 bases). Deletions cut 5 bases from V and 4 bases from J, with 21 bases between. The length of the CDR3 is 18 residues. The germline V gene encodes CDR1 SGHTA and CDR2 FQGNSA. CDR3 DNA sequence: TGTGCCAGCAGCATTGGGGGGGGCGGGCGCATGGGGGCCAACGTCCTGACTTTC. Residues: CASSIGGGGRMGANVLTF.

J is TRBJ1-2 and V is TRBV6-1, with D maybe TRBD1 (5 bases). CDR3 length: 16 amino acids. The V end lost 0 bases, the J end lost 3 bases, and 14 bases lay between the germline ends. Germline V gene sequence: CDR1 MNHNS, CDR2 SASEGT. The CDR3 nucleotides read TGTGCCAGCAGTGAAGCTTTGGGGGGGTTCCACTATGGCTACACCTTC. This encodes CASSEALGGFHYGYTF.

The chain has TRBV5-5 and TRBJ1-5; weak D call: TRBD1 (5 bases). There are 14 residues in the CDR3. V lost 5 bases and J lost 7, with 16 bases in between. CDR1 is SGHKS, CDR2 YYEKEE, per germline (reference sequence). The CDR3 loop reads CASSWRGGPQPQHF. CDR3 bases: TGTGCCAGCAGTTGGAGGGGAGGGCCCCAGCCCCAGCATTTT.

The chain is built from TRBV5-1 and TRBJ1-1; tentatively, D is TRBD1 (5 bases). Germline V gene lookup returns CDR1 SGHRS and CDR2 YFSETQ. The CDR3 has 13 amino acids. V shed 4 bases and J shed 3 bases, with 10 bases lying between them. CDR3 DNA: TGCGCCAGCAGCCTCGTAGGGGACACTGAAGCTTTCTTT. Translated, it gives CASSLVGDTEAFF.

The chain recombines TRBV4-1 with TRBJ1-2; weak D call: TRBD1 (5 bases). The CDR3 spans 16 residues. The germline V gene encodes CDR1 MGHRA and CDR2 YSYEKL. The V end was cut by 0 bases, the J end by 0 bases, with 11 bases between. The CDR3 DNA reads TGCGCCAGCAGCCAAGATAAGGGGTCGGCTAACTATGGCTACACCTTC. Its translation is CASSQDKGSANYGYTF.

The chain is built from TRBV28 and TRBJ1-2, with D uncertain. Germline CDR1 MDHEN, CDR2 SYDVKM. This CDR3 is built from 14 residues. The V end was cut by 7 bases, the J end by 2 bases, with 14 bases between. Written as DNA, the CDR3 is TGTGCCAGCATGATTTCGGGGAGAAACTATGGCTACACCTTC. This codes for CASMISGRNYGYTF.

The V call is TRBV6-5, the J call TRBJ2-7, with 7 bases fitting TRBD1. The CDR3 is 14 residues long. With 4 bases clipped from V and 3 bases from J, the junction kept 6 bases outside the gene matches. CDR1 is MNHEY, CDR2 SVGAGI, per germline. The CDR3 spells CASSSTGEFYEQYF. The DNA of the CDR3 is TGTGCCAGCAGTTCAACAGGGGAGTTCTACGAGCAGTACTTC.

CDR3 residues: CASSAHPSGRGAGELFF. In DNA, the CDR3 is TGTGCCAGCAGCGCCCATCCAAGCGGGAGGGGCGCCGGGGAGCTGTTTTTT. V and J are TRBV9 and TRBJ2-2, with 10 bases fitting TRBD2. The J segment lost 6 bases and the V segment lost 3 bases, leaving 11 bases of the junction unmatched. From germline, CDR1 is SGDLS and CDR2 YYNGEE. This CDR3 is built from 17 residues.

Only one count was recorded for this clone. The V and J genes are TRBV5-6 and TRBJ1-1; no reliable D call. Germline V lookup: CDR1 SGHDT, CDR2 YYEEEE. The CDR3 spans 13 residues. Between the trimmed V and J ends, which lost 0 bases and 7 bases, there was a span of 10 bases. The CDR3 is CASSLAKTNEAFF. CDR3 DNA: TGTGCCAGCAGCTTGGCGAAGACAAATGAAGCTTTCTTT.

Only a few counts were recorded for this clone. This chain uses TRBV25-1 with TRBJ2-1; TRBD2 might be the D (6 bases). Trimming pared 3 bases from V and 0 bases from J, leaving 12 bases between. The germline V gene encodes CDR1 MGHDK and CDR2 SYGVNS. The CDR3 has 16 amino acids. As DNA, the CDR3 is TGTGCCAGCAGTGAGGGGGTAGCGGACTCCTACAATGAGCAGTTCTTC. Encoded protein: CASSEGVADSYNEQFF.

The CDR3 nucleotides are TGTGCCAGCAATACACGAGGGAGCCCCCAAGAGACCCAGTACTTC. Translation: CASNTRGSPQETQYF. V and J are TRBV2 and TRBJ2-5; tentative D call: TRBD2 (5 bases). Deletions cut 7 bases from V and 1 base from J, with 16 bases between. The V gene's germline CDR1 is SNHLY and CDR2 FYNNEI. This CDR3 spans 15 amino acids.